This T cell receptor (beta chain) was recovered during a study of OX40 agonist ivuxolimab in advanced cancers. CDR1 LNHNV and CDR2 YYDKDF come from the germline V gene (reference sequence). There are 15 residues in the CDR3. V shed 5 bases and J shed 0 bases, with 12 bases lying between them. The count of this clone is one. TCRdb's copy holds only in-frame clones and misses some; the assay was immunoSEQ multiplex PCR. There are approximately 61,000 clones in the sample; 89% occur only once, and about 20% lies in the top ten. The specimen comprised CD4+ or CD8+ T cells sorted from blood, sampled in a trial of the OX40 agonist ivuxolimab. The chain employs TRBV15 and TRBJ2-3; the D gene is possibly TRBD2 (5 bases). The origin of this receptor is an adult with an advanced solid tumor such as melanoma, head and neck, liver or kidney cancer. This CDR3 reads CATSEGGSSTDTQYF. CDR3 coding DNA: TGTGCCACCAGCGAGGGCGGATCTAGCACAGATACGCAGTATTTT.